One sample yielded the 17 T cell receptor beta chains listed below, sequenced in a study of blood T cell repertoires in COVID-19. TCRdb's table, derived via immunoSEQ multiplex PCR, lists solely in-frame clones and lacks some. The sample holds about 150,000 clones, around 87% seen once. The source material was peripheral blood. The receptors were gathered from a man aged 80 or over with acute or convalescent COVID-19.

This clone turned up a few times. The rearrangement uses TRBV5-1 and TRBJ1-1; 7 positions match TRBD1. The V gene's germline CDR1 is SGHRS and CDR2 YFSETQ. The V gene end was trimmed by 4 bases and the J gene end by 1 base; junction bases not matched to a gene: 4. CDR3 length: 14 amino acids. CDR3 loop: CASSERQGNTEAFF. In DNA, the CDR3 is TGCGCCAGCAGCGAAAGACAGGGGAACACTGAAGCTTTCTTT.

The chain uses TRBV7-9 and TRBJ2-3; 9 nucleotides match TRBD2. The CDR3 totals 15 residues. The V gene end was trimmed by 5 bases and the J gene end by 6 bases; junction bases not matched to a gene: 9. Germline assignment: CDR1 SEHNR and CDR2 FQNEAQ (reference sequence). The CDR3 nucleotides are TGTGCCAGCAGCCCAAAGACTAGCGGATGGGATACGCAGTATTTT. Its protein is CASSPKTSGWDTQYF.

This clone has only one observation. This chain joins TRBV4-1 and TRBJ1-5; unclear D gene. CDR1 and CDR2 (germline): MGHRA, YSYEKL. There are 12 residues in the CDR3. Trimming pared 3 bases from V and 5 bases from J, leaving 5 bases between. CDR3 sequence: CASSHGDQPQHF. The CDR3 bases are TGCGCCAGCAGCCACGGAGATCAGCCCCAGCATTTT.

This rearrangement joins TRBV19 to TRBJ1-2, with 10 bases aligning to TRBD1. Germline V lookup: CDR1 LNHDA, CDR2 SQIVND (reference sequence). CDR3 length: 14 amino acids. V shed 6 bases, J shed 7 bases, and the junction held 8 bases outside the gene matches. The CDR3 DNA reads TGTGCCAGTAGAGACCGGGACAGGGGATTTGGCTACACCTTC. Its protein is CASRDRDRGFGYTF.

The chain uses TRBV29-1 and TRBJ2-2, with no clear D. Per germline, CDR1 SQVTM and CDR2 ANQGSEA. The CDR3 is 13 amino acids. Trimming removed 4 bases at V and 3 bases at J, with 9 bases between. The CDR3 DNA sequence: TGCAGCGTTGGCGGTTCTGACACCGGGGAGCTGTTTTTT. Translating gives CSVGGSDTGELFF.

The CDR3 bases are TGTGCCAGCACCCCGGGGGTGTCCACTGAAGCTTTCTTT. It specifies CASTPGVSTEAFF. The chain employs TRBV12-3 or TRBV12-4 and TRBJ1-1; a possible D gene is TRBD1 (5 bases). Trimming stripped 7 bases from V and 4 bases from J, with 13 bases between. The CDR3 consists of 13 residues.

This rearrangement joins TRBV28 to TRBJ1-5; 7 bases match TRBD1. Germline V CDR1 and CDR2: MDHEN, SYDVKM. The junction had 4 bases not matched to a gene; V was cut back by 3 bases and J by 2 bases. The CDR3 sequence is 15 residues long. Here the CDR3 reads CASSFDDRGNQPQHF. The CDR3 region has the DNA TGTGCCAGCAGTTTCGACGACAGGGGCAATCAGCCCCAGCATTTT.

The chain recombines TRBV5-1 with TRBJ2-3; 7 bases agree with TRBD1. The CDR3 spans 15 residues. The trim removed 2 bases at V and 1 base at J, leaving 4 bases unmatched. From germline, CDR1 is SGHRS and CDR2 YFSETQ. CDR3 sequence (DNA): TGCGCCAGCAGCTTCCGGGACAGTCGCACAGATACGCAGTATTTT. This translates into CASSFRDSRTDTQYF. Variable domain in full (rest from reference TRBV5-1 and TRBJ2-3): KAGVTQTPRYLIKTRGQQVTLSCSPISGHRSVSWYQQTPGQGLQFLFEYFSETQRNKGNFPGRFSGRQFSNSRSEMNVSTLELGDSALYLCASSFRDSRTDTQYFGPGTRLTVL.

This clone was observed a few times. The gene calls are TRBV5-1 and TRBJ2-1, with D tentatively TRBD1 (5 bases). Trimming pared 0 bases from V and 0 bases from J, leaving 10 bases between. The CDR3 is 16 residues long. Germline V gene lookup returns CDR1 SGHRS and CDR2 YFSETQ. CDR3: CASSLGPDSSYNEQFF. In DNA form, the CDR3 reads TGCGCCAGCAGCTTGGGTCCAGACAGCTCCTACAATGAGCAGTTCTTC.

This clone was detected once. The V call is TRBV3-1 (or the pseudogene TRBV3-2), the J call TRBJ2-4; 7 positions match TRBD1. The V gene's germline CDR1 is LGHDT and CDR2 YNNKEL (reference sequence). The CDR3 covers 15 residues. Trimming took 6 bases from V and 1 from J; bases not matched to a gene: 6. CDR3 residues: CASSKTGIAKNIQYF. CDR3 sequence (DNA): TGTGCCAGCAGTAAGACAGGGATTGCCAAAAACATTCAGTACTTC.

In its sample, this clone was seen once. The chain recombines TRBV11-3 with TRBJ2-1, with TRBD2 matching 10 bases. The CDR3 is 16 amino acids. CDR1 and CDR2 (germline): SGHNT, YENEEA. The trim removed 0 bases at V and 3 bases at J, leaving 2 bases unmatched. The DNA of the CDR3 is TGTGCCAGCAGCTTAGAGGCTAGCGGGGGCTACAATGAGCAGTTCTTC. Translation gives CASSLEASGGYNEQFF. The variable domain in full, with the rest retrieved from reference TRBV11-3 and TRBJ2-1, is EAGVVQSPRYKIIEKKQPVAFWCNPISGHNTLYWYLQNLGQGPELLIRYENEEAVDDSQLPKDRFSAERLKGVDSTLKIQPAELGDSAVYLCASSLEASGGYNEQFFGPGTRLTVL.

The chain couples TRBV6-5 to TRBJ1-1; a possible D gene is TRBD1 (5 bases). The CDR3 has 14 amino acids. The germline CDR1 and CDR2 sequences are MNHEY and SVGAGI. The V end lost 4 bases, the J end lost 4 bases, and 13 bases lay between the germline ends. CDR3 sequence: CASSSRGSGTEAFF. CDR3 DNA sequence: TGTGCCAGCAGTTCAAGGGGTTCGGGCACTGAAGCTTTCTTT.

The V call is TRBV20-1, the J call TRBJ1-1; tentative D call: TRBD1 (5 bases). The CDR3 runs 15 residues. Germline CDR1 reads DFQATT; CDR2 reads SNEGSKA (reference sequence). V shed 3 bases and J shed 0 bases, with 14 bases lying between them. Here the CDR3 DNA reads TGCAGTGCTAGTCCCAGTGGGGCCCTGAACACTGAAGCTTTCTTT. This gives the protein CSASPSGALNTEAFF.

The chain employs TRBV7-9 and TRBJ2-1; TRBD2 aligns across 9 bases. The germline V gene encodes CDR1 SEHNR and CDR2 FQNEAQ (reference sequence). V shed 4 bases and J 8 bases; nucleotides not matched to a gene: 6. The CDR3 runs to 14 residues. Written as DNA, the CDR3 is TGTGCCAGCAGCTCGGGACTAGCTATCTATGAGCAGTTCTTC. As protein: CASSSGLAIYEQFF.

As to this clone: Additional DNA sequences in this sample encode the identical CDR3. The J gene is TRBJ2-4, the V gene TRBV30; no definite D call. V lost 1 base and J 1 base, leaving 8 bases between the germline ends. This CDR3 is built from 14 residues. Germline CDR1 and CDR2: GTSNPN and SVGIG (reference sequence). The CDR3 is CAWSGSGAKNIQYF. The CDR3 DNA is TGTGCCTGGAGTGGGAGTGGTGCCAAAAACATTCAGTACTTC.

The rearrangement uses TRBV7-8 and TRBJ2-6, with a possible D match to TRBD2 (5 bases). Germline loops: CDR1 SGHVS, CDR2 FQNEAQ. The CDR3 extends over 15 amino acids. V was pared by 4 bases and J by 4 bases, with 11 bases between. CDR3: CASSSPTGGANVLTF. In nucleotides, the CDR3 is TGTGCCAGCAGCTCGCCAACGGGAGGGGCCAACGTCCTGACTTTC.

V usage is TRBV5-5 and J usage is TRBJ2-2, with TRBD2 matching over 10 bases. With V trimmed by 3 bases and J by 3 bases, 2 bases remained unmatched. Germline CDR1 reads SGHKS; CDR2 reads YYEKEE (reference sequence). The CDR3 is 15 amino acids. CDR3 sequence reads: CASSYLAGDTGELFF. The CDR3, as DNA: TGTGCCAGCAGCTACCTAGCGGGGGACACCGGGGAGCTGTTTTTT.